This TCR beta chain was observed in a study of Graves' ophthalmopathy and Graves' hyperthyroidism. Whole-study results and caveats: Also, most clonotypes expanded in the thyroid above 0.001 frequency appeared in blood. Forecasting of ophthalmopathy progression by the model achieved about 71% sensitivity and around 77% specificity.

V lost 5 bases, J lost 3 bases, and 2 bases stayed unmatched. CDR3 length: 14 residues. The germline gives CDR1 ENHRY, CDR2 SYGVKD. Hyperthyroidism patients had new diagnoses, durations under 2 months, and ages of 18 to 65. Each diagnosis was determined on the basis of clinical symptoms, serum thyroxine, TRAb, thyroid ultrasound and orbital computed tomography. Amplification from RNA transcripts yielded the TCR beta CDR3 regions. The workflow started with a first-round RT-PCR run with HTBI primers and then moved on to a second-round multiplex PCR. TCRdb processed the multiplex PCR reads anew with MiXCR; each CDR3 protein has one entry. The table lists roughly 1.1 million distinct CDR3 sequences, 35% to 40% of them singletons. Many counts were recorded for this clonotype. What it recognizes is unknown.

This chain links TRBV10-3 with TRBJ2-7; the match to TRBD2 covers 12 bases. The material sequenced was peripheral blood or thyroid tissue (not recorded which). This receptor was obtained from an adult man with Graves' hyperthyroidism. CDR3 coding DNA: TGTGCCATCAGTACGACTAGCGGGGGCTACGAGCAGTACTTC. It codes for CAISTTSGGYEQYF.